This T cell receptor (beta chain) was sequenced for a study of blood T cell repertoires in COVID-19. Sequenced by immunoSEQ multiplex PCR; TCRdb stores in-frame clones only, minus some. The sample consists of about 140,000 clones, just under 90% of them appearing once. The CDR3 has 13 amino acids. Looked up from germline, CDR1 is SGDLS and CDR2 is YYNGEE. V dropped 4 bases and J dropped 0 bases, with 7 bases sitting between them. The TCR originated in a woman between 45 and 60 years old with active or convalescent COVID-19. V is TRBV9 and J is TRBJ1-1; D call uncertain. The specimen was peripheral blood. CDR3 protein: CASSSTVNTEAFF. The CDR3 region has the DNA TGTGCCAGCAGCAGTACAGTGAACACTGAAGCTTTCTTT. Using reference TRBV9 and TRBJ1-1 for the parts outside the CDR3, the full variable domain is DSGVTQTPKHLITATGQRVTLRCSPRSGDLSVYWYQQSLDQGLQFLIQYYNGEERAKGNILERFSAQQFPDLHSELNLSSLELGDSALYFCASSSTVNTEAFFGQGTRLTVV.